The 27 T cell receptor beta chains below come from one sample, sequenced in a study of T cells after yellow fever vaccination. Via MiXCR, TCRdb re-called the 5' RACE reads, giving one row per CDR3 protein. The repertoire consists of 250,000 to 400,000 distinct CDR3 sequences, with over 3.5% occurring once and the leading ten covering approximately 23%. The material sequenced was PBMCs, taken 5 days after the yellow fever booster vaccination. Receptors originate from a man between 18 and 35 years old who received the YFV17D yellow fever vaccine.

J is TRBJ2-1 and V is TRBV4-3; 9 nucleotides match TRBD2. Germline CDR1 reads LGHNA; CDR2 reads YSLEER. This CDR3 has 16 residues. The junction had 2 bases not matched to a gene; V was cut back by 0 bases and J by 2 bases. The CDR3 DNA is TGCGCCAGCAGCCAAGAGGTAGCGGGGGCCTACAATGAGCAGTTCTTC. Its translation is CASSQEVAGAYNEQFF.

J is TRBJ2-3 and V is TRBV29-1; D uncertain. The CDR3 extends over 14 amino acids. Germline V gene sequence: CDR1 SQVTM, CDR2 ANQGSEA. Between the trimmed V and J ends, which lost 7 bases and 0 bases, there was a span of 14 bases. The CDR3 bases are TGCAGCGCAGAATTACCCGGAAGCACAGATACGCAGTATTTT. This sequence encodes CSAELPGSTDTQYF.

Here the CDR3 reads CASSQDHETQYF. The CDR3 coding sequence is TGTGCCAGCAGCCAAGATCATGAGACCCAGTACTTC. The V call is TRBV3-1, the J call TRBJ2-5; D gene unclear. Germline V gives CDR1 LGHDT, CDR2 YNNKEL (reference sequence). V lost 0 bases and J 5 bases, leaving 4 bases between the germline ends. This CDR3 contains 12 residues.

J is TRBJ2-7 and V is TRBV6-1, with 10 bases that match TRBD1. This CDR3 spans 13 amino acids. The ends lost 8 bases at V and 5 bases at J; junction bases unmatched: 6. The germline V gene encodes CDR1 MNHNS and CDR2 SASEGT. The CDR3 DNA reads as TGTGCCAGCGGGGGGACAGGGGCCCACGAGCAGTACGTC. Translation gives CASGGTGAHEQYV.

This clonotype appeared a few times. The rearrangement links TRBV5-1 to TRBJ1-1; 8 nucleotides match TRBD1. V lost 4 bases, J lost 4 bases, and 15 bases stayed unmatched. Germline V gene data show CDR1 as SGHRS and CDR2 as YFSETQ. The CDR3 loop spans 17 amino acids. The CDR3 DNA reads as TGCGCCAGCAGCCCCGACAGGGGACTCCTTTCGAGCACTGAAGCTTTCTTT. It encodes CASSPDRGLLSSTEAFF. Combining the CDR3 with reference TRBV5-1 and TRBJ1-1 gives the whole variable domain KAGVTQTPRYLIKTRGQQVTLSCSPISGHRSVSWYQQTPGQGLQFLFEYFSETQRNKGNFPGRFSGRQFSNSRSEMNVSTLELGDSALYLCASSPDRGLLSSTEAFFGQGTRLTVV.

The rearrangement joins TRBV10-3 to TRBJ2-3, with a weak D call TRBD2 (7 bases). Germline loops: CDR1 ENHRY, CDR2 SYGVKD. Trimming stripped 4 bases from V and 1 base from J, with 9 bases between. The CDR3 is 14 residues long. CDR3 loop: CAISGGGGTDTQYF. The CDR3 DNA sequence: TGTGCCATCAGTGGAGGGGGGGGCACAGATACGCAGTATTTT.

This clonotype was recorded many times. The chain has TRBV20-1 and TRBJ1-2; 7 nucleotides align to TRBD1. V lost 3 bases and J lost 3; bases outside the gene matches: 4. This CDR3 comprises 13 residues. The germline CDR1 and CDR2 sequences are DFQATT and SNEGSKA (reference sequence). CDR3 sequence (DNA): TGCAGTGCTAGCCGACAGGGTTACTATGGCTACACCTTC. The encoded protein is CSASRQGYYGYTF.

The chain recombines TRBV28 with TRBJ1-1, with 8 bases identical to TRBD1. CDR3 length: 14 residues. The germline V gene encodes CDR1 MDHEN and CDR2 SYDVKM. V was clipped by 4 bases and J by 4 bases; unmatched bases: 5. This CDR3 is CASSWTGQITEAFF. In DNA form, the CDR3 reads TGTGCCAGCAGTTGGACAGGGCAGATCACTGAAGCTTTCTTT. Using reference TRBV28 and TRBJ1-1 for the parts outside the CDR3, the full variable domain is DVKVTQSSRYLVKRTGEKVFLECVQDMDHENMFWYRQDPGLGLRLIYFSYDVKMKEKGDIPEGYSVSREKKERFSLILESASTNQTSMYLCASSWTGQITEAFFGQGTRLTVV.

This clonotype was seen ten or more times. This rearrangement joins TRBV5-1 to TRBJ2-2; possible D gene TRBD1, 6 bases. Between the trimmed V and J ends, which lost 0 bases and 8 bases, there was a span of 14 bases. The CDR3 runs 15 residues. The germline V gene has CDR1 SGHRS and CDR2 YFSETQ. The CDR3 reads CASSLAYREAGELFF. In nucleotides, the CDR3 is TGCGCCAGCAGCTTGGCCTACAGGGAAGCGGGGGAGCTGTTTTTT.

V usage is TRBV6-1 and J usage is TRBJ2-7; D is undetermined. CDR3 length: 13 residues. V was pared by 0 bases and J by 2 bases, with 5 bases between. Germline V gene data show CDR1 as MNHNS and CDR2 as SASEGT. CDR3 coding DNA: TGTGCCAGCAGTGAAGCGAGTCCCTACGAGCAGTACTTC. It yields the protein CASSEASPYEQYF.

In this sample, this clonotype turned up a few times. This chain links TRBV7-9 with TRBJ2-3; tentatively, D is TRBD2 (6 bases). The CDR3 has 14 residues. Germline V gene data show CDR1 as SEHNR and CDR2 as FQNEAQ (reference sequence). Trimming removed 3 bases from V and 4 bases from J, with 11 bases in between. CDR3 amino acids: CASSFGGSADTQYF. The CDR3 bases are TGTGCCAGCAGCTTCGGGGGTAGTGCAGATACGCAGTATTTT.

This clonotype has more than one count but fewer than ten. CDR3 sequence reads: CASSRLVRHNEQFF. The DNA for the CDR3 is TGTGCCAGCTCACGCCTAGTCCGGCACAATGAGCAGTTCTTC. This sequence joins TRBV18 and TRBJ2-1; D gene ambiguous. CDR1 KGHSH and CDR2 LQKENI come from the germline V gene. The CDR3 is 14 residues long. V lost 4 bases to trimming and J lost 5 bases, with 12 bases between them.

The chain employs TRBV24-1 and TRBJ2-5; D is perhaps TRBD2 (5 bases). Germline values: CDR1 KGHDR, CDR2 SFDVKD. V shed 4 bases and J shed 5 bases, with 13 bases lying between them. The CDR3 consists of 14 residues. The CDR3 sequence: CATSDPEGWETQYF. Here the CDR3 DNA reads TGTGCCACCAGTGACCCCGAGGGCTGGGAGACCCAGTACTTC.

The chain carries TRBV6-5 and TRBJ1-2; 7 nucleotides agree with TRBD1. Germline lookup yields CDR1 MNHEY and CDR2 SVGAGI. This CDR3 spans 14 amino acids. J was trimmed by 4 bases and V by 6 bases; bases with no gene match: 8. CDR3 nucleotide sequence: TGTGCCAGCAGCTCCGACAGGGTGGGCTATGGCTACACCTTC. Its translation: CASSSDRVGYGYTF.

The chain uses TRBV5-8 and TRBJ2-1; 8 positions match TRBD1. In germline, CDR1 is SGHTS, CDR2 YDEGEE. The CDR3 has 15 amino acids. The trim removed 4 bases at V and 10 bases at J, leaving 13 bases unmatched. The CDR3 spells CASSRTPGQGREQFF. Here the CDR3 DNA reads TGTGCCAGCAGCCGAACTCCCGGACAGGGCCGGGAGCAGTTCTTC.

The V and J genes are TRBV6-5 and TRBJ2-3, with 11 bases identical to TRBD2. Trimming cost V 4 bases and J 5 bases; bases outside gene matches: 11. Germline CDR1 MNHEY, CDR2 SVGAGI. There are 17 residues in the CDR3. The CDR3 here is CASSLTPSGGLGDTQYF. CDR3 DNA: TGTGCCAGCAGTTTGACCCCTAGCGGGGGGCTAGGAGATACGCAGTATTTT.

In this sample, this clonotype turned up a few times. This chain joins TRBV30 and TRBJ2-1, with D possibly matching TRBD2 (5 bases). Germline values: CDR1 GTSNPN, CDR2 SVGIG (reference sequence). The V and J ends lost 2 bases and 6 bases respectively, with 8 bases between them. The CDR3 spans 12 residues. The CDR3 nucleotides are TGTGCCTGGAGTCAAGGGAGCAATGAGCAGTTCTTC. This translates into CAWSQGSNEQFF.

This CDR3 is CSAPPSTGSSYNSPLHF. The CDR3 DNA follows: TGCAGTGCTCCCCCAAGTACGGGGAGCTCCTATAATTCACCCCTCCACTTT. The chain combines TRBV20-1 with TRBJ1-6; D call uncertain. Germline V gene lookup returns CDR1 DFQATT and CDR2 SNEGSKA (reference sequence). Between the trimmed V and J ends, which lost 5 bases and 0 bases, there was a span of 17 bases. The CDR3 spans 17 residues.

This clonotype showed up just a few times. The rearrangement uses TRBV4-1 and TRBJ2-1, with 10 bases matching TRBD2. The V and J ends lost 4 bases and 8 bases, in that order; junction bases with no gene match: 8. The germline V gene has CDR1 MGHRA and CDR2 YSYEKL. There are 15 residues in the CDR3. In nucleotides, the CDR3 is TGCGCCAGCAGCCCCGAGCGGGGGGGCCTCTATGAGCAGTTCTTC. Encoded protein: CASSPERGGLYEQFF.

This clonotype was found many times. The V call is TRBV29-1, the J call TRBJ2-2; D ambiguous. V gave up 3 bases and J gave up 7 bases, with 6 bases separating them. This CDR3 comprises 11 residues. The germline V gene encodes CDR1 SQVTM and CDR2 ANQGSEA. The CDR3 loop is CSVEARGELFF. CDR3 DNA sequence: TGCAGCGTTGAGGCGCGCGGGGAGCTGTTTTTT.

This clonotype was counted between two and nine times. This CDR3 reads CASSLGLTYNEQFF. CDR3 coding DNA: TGTGCCAGCAGCCTCGGACTAACCTACAATGAGCAGTTCTTC. This chain uses TRBV7-2 with TRBJ2-1; TRBD2 might be the D (6 bases). Per germline, CDR1 SGHTA and CDR2 FQGNSA. The V gene lost 5 bases and the J gene lost 2 bases, with 10 bases spanning the gap. The CDR3 runs to 14 residues.

This clonotype occurred many times. V gene TRBV7-9 combines with J gene TRBJ1-4, with 7 bases that match TRBD1. Germline-derived CDR1 and CDR2 are SEHNR and FQNEAQ (reference sequence). V trimming: 6 bases; J trimming: 6 bases; junction bases outside the gene matches: 7. This CDR3 is 14 amino acids long. CDR3 in DNA: TGTGCCAGCAGTTCACAGGGGCCTTATGAAAAACTGTTTTTT. Protein sequence: CASSSQGPYEKLFF.

This chain connects TRBV6-5 to TRBJ2-7; 8 bases map to TRBD2. Per germline, CDR1 MNHEY and CDR2 SVGAGI. The CDR3 runs to 14 residues. V lost 6 bases to trimming and J lost 5 bases; unmatched junction nucleotides: 9. CDR3 bases: TGTGCCAGCAGATACGGGGGGGCCGGCGACGAGCAGTACTTC. It specifies CASRYGGAGDEQYF.

This rearrangement joins TRBV4-1 to TRBJ1-6, with TRBD1 matching over 8 bases. CDR1 is MGHRA and CDR2 is YSYEKL in the germline V gene. V gave up 4 bases and J gave up 7 bases; unmatched junction bases: 3. The CDR3 is 14 residues long. The CDR3: CASSPWDRNSPLHF. In DNA form, the CDR3 reads TGCGCCAGCAGCCCATGGGACAGGAATTCACCCCTCCACTTT.

This clonotype was seen ten or more times. The chain is built from TRBV6-2 or TRBV6-3 and TRBJ2-5, with a possible D match to TRBD2 (5 bases). V lost 5 bases and J lost 5, with 18 bases in between. This CDR3 spans 15 amino acids. CDR1 is MNHEY and CDR2 is SVGEGT in the germline V gene. For the CDR3, the DNA is TGTGCCAGCAGTACCCCATCACTAGTCCGGGAGACCCAGTACTTC. It is translated as CASSTPSLVRETQYF.

This rearrangement joins TRBV15 to TRBJ1-1; D unresolved. The CDR3 is 15 residues long. Germline lookup yields CDR1 LNHNV and CDR2 YYDKDF (reference sequence). V was trimmed by 0 bases and J by 3 bases, leaving 11 bases between them. CDR3 residues: CATSRDNGRDTEAFF. CDR3 DNA: TGTGCCACCAGCAGAGATAACGGTCGCGACACTGAAGCTTTCTTT.

This clonotype has just a few counts. The CDR3, as DNA: TGTGCCAGCAGCTTAGAAGGTCCCCGGCAGCTGACCTGGGAGCTGTTTTTT. Translating gives CASSLEGPRQLTWELFF. The gene calls are TRBV7-2 and TRBJ2-2; D gene uncertain. Germline CDR1 SGHTA, CDR2 FQGNSA. Between the trimmed V and J ends, which lost 1 base and 9 bases, there was a span of 21 bases. CDR3 length equals 17 residues.